This TCR beta chain was captured in a study of blood T cell repertoires in COVID-19. Study information: The study drew acute and convalescent COVID-19 samples from the United States, Italy and Spain. PBMCs, B-cell-depleted T cells, or T cells were the source of the cDNA or gDNA that made up the material.

Original processing methods: Amplifying reference gene primers gave estimates of nucleated cell counts. Sequenced by immunoSEQ multiplex PCR; TCRdb stores in-frame clones only, minus some. The D gene and trimming were derived from the DNA, and the V and J assignments and clone size from that table. The data show some 120,000 clones, 80% to 90% seen once. Trimming left V 6 bases short and J 8 bases short, with 13 bases between. CDR1 MNHEY and CDR2 SVGAGI come from the germline V gene. The CDR3 sequence is 13 residues long. The clonotype comes from a man aged 40-55 years with acute or convalescent COVID-19. This chain connects TRBV6-5 to TRBJ1-4, with D tentatively TRBD1 (5 bases). Sequencing used peripheral blood. The DNA of the CDR3 is TGTGCCAGCAGAGGACCGGGGGGGGAAAAACTGTTTTTT. Translated, it gives CASRGPGGEKLFF.